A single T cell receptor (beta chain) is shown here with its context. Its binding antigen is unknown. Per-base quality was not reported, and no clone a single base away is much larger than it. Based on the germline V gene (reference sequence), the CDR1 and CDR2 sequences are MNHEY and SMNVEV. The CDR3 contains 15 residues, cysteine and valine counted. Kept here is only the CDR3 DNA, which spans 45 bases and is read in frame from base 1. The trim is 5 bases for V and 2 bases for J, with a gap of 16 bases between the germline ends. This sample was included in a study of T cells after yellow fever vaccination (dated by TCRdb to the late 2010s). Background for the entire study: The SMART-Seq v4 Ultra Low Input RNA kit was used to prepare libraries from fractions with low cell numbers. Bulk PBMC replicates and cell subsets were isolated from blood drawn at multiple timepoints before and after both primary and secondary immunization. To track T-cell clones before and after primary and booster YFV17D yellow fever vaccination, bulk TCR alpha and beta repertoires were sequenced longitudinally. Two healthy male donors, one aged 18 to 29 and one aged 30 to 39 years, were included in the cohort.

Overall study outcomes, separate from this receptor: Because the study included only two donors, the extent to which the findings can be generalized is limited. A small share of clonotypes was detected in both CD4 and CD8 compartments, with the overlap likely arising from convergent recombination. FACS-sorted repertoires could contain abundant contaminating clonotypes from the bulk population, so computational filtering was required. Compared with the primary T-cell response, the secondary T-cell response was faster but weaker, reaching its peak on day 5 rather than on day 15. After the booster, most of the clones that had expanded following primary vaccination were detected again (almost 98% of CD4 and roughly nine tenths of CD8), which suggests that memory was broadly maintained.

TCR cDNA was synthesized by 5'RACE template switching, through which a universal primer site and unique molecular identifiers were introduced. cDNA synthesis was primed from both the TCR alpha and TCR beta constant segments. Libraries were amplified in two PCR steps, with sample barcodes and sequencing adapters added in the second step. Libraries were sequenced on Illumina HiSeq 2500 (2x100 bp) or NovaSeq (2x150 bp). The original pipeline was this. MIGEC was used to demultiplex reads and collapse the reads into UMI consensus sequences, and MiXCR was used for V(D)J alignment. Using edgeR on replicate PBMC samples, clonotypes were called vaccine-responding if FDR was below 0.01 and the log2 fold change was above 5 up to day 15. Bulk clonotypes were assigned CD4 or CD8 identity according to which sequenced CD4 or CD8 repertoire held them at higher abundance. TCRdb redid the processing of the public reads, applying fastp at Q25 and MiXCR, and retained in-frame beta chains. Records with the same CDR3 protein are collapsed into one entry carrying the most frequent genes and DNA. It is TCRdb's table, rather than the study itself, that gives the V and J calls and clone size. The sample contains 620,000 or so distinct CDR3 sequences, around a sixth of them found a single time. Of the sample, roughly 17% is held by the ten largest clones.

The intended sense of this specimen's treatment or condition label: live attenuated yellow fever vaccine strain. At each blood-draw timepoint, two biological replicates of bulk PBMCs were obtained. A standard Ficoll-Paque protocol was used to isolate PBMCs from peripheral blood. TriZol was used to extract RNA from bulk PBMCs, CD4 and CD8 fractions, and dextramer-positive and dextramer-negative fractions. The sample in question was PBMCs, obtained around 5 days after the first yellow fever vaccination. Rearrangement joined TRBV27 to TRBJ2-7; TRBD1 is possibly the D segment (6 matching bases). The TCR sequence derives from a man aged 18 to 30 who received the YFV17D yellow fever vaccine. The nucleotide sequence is TGTGCCAGCAGTCCCCTAAGGGCAGGGGCCTACGAGCAGTACGTC. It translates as CASSPLRAGAYEQYV.